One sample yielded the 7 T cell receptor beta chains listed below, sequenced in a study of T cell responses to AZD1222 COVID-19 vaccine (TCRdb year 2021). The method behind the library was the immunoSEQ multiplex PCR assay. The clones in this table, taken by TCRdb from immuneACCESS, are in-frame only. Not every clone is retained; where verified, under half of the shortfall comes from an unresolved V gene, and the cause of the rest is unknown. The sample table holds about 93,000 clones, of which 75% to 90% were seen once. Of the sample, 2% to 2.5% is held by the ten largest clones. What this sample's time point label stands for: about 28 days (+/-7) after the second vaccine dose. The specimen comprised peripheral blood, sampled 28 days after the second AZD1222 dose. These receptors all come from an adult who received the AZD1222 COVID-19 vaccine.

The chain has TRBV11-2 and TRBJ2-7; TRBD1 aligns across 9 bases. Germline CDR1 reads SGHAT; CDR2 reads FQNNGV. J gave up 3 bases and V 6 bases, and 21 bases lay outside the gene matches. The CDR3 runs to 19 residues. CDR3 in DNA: TGTGCCAGCAGGGGAGGGACAGGGACATACTATGGAAAAAACTACGAGCAGTACTTC. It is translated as CASRGGTGTYYGKNYEQYF.

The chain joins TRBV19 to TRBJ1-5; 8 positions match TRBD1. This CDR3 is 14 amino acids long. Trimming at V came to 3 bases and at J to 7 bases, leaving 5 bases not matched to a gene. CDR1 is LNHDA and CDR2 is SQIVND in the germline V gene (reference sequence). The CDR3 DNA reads TGTGCCAGTAGTATCGGACAGGGAGGGCAGCCCCAGCATTTT. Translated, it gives CASSIGQGGQPQHF.

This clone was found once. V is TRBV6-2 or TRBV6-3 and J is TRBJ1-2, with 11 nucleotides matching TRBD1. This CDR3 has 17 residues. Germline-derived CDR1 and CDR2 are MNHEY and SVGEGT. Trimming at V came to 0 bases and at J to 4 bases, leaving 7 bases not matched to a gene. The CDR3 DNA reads TGTGCCAGCAGTTACTCGGGGACAGGGGGTGTTGGCTATGGCTACACCTTC. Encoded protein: CASSYSGTGGVGYGYTF.

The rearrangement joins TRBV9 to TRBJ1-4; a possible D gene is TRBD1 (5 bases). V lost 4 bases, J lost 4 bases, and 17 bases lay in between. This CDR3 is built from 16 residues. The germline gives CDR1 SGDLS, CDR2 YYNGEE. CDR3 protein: CASSRGGYSYNEKLFF. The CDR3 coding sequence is TGTGCCAGCAGCCGGGGCGGATACTCTTATAATGAAAAACTGTTTTTT.

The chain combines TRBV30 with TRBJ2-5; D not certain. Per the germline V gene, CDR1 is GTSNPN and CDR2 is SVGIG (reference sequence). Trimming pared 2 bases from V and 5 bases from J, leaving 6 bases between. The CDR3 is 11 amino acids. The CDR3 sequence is CAWSPRETQYF. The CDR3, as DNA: TGTGCCTGGAGTCCTCGGGAGACCCAGTACTTC.

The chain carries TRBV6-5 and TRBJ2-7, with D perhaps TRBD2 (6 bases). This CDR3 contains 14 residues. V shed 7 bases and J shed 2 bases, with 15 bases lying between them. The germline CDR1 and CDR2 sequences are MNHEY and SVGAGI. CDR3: CASTRDSGAYEQYF. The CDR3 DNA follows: TGTGCCAGCACACGGGACTCCGGTGCCTACGAGCAGTACTTC.

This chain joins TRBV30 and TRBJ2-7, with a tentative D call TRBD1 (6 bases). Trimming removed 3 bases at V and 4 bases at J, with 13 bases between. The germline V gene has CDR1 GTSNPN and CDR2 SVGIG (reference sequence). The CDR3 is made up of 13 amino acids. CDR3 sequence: CAWSLQGPYEQYF. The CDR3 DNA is TGTGCCTGGAGCCTACAGGGTCCATACGAGCAGTACTTC.